These 19 T cell receptor beta chains originate from one sample sequenced in a study of blood T cell repertoires in COVID-19. Profiled with immunoSEQ multiplex PCR; TCRdb holds only in-frame clones, not every one. Among around 160,000 clones, roughly 86% were seen once, and the ten largest hold 2% to 2.5%. Sequenced: peripheral blood. The receptor set was obtained from a human donor in a cohort sampled during active COVID-19.

The rearrangement uses TRBV5-1 and TRBJ2-5; 8 bases are shared with TRBD2. V gave up 7 bases and J gave up 5 bases; unmatched junction bases: 10. The CDR3 loop spans 14 amino acids. Looked up from germline, CDR1 is SGHRS and CDR2 is YFSETQ. The CDR3 sequence is CASGLLGLEETQYF. CDR3 in DNA: TGCGCCAGCGGACTTTTGGGACTAGAGGAGACCCAGTACTTC.

The chain recombines TRBV4-1 with TRBJ1-5, with D possibly TRBD1 on 6 matching bases. This CDR3 spans 18 amino acids. From germline, CDR1 is MGHRA and CDR2 YSYEKL. V lost 1 base and J lost 3, with 19 bases in between. In DNA form, the CDR3 reads TGCGCCAGCAGCCAAGCCCCTCAGGGGAGCTTCTCCAATCAGCCCCAGCATTTT. Its translation is CASSQAPQGSFSNQPQHF.

J is TRBJ1-6 and V is TRBV28; D uncertain. The germline CDR1 and CDR2 sequences are MDHEN and SYDVKM. This CDR3 comprises 13 residues. Trimming cost V 5 bases and J 7 bases, with 9 bases left between them. CDR3 sequence (DNA): TGTGCCAGCAGTATACCAGCGAATTCACCCCTCCACTTT. This translates into CASSIPANSPLHF. Together with reference TRBV28 and TRBJ1-6, the CDR3 gives the full variable domain: DVKVTQSSRYLVKRTGEKVFLECVQDMDHENMFWYRQDPGLGLRLIYFSYDVKMKEKGDIPEGYSVSREKKERFSLILESASTNQTSMYLCASSIPANSPLHFGNGTRLTVT.

The chain couples TRBV11-3 to TRBJ2-1; a possible D gene is TRBD2 (5 bases). CDR1 and CDR2 (germline): SGHNT, YENEEA. Deletions cut 0 bases from V and 0 bases from J, with 12 bases between. The CDR3 totals 17 residues. The CDR3 reads CASSLDGGASSYNEQFF. As DNA, the CDR3 is TGTGCCAGCAGCTTAGATGGAGGAGCGAGCTCCTACAATGAGCAGTTCTTC.

This sequence joins TRBV7-9 and TRBJ2-7; D uncertain. V dropped 3 bases and J dropped 2 bases, with 5 bases sitting between them. The CDR3 extends over 12 amino acids. Germline CDR1 SEHNR, CDR2 FQNEAQ (reference sequence). CDR3 DNA: TGTGCCAGCAGCTTTGAGACCTACGAGCAGTACTTC. Amino acids: CASSFETYEQYF.

The gene calls are TRBV29-1 and TRBJ2-1; D perhaps matches TRBD2 (5 bases). Germline V CDR1 and CDR2: SQVTM, ANQGSEA. CDR3 length: 13 amino acids. Between the trimmed V and J ends, which lost 1 base and 4 bases, there was a span of 8 bases. The CDR3 reads CSVEGTEYNEQFF. The CDR3 nucleotides read TGCAGCGTTGAAGGGACTGAGTACAATGAGCAGTTCTTC.

The table lists this clone with a count of one. The V gene is TRBV6-2 or TRBV6-3, the J gene TRBJ2-7; no firm D call. Trimming cost V 4 bases and J 4 bases, with 5 bases left between them. The CDR3 sequence is 11 residues long. Germline CDR1 MNHEY, CDR2 SVGEGT. For the CDR3, the DNA is TGTGCCAGCAGTTCCTATTACGAGCAGTACTTC. Protein product: CASSSYYEQYF.

CDR3 amino acids: CASSQGQNTEAFF. Here the CDR3 DNA reads TGCGCCAGCAGCCAAGGGCAGAACACTGAAGCTTTCTTT. This sequence joins TRBV4-1 and TRBJ1-1, with D unclear. Per the germline V gene, CDR1 is MGHRA and CDR2 is YSYEKL. The CDR3 has 13 amino acids. The V end lost 1 base, the J end lost 1 base, and 4 bases lay between the germline ends.

The chain carries TRBV5-1 and TRBJ2-7, with a tentative D call TRBD1 (6 bases). Per the germline V gene, CDR1 is SGHRS and CDR2 is YFSETQ. The length of the CDR3 is 15 residues. Trimming took 7 bases from V and 1 from J, leaving 18 bases between them. DNA for the CDR3: TGCGCCAGCCGGATCCGGCCAGGGACATCCTACGAGCAGTACTTC. Translation gives CASRIRPGTSYEQYF.

This sequence joins TRBV5-1 and TRBJ1-6; D remains ambiguous. The germline CDR1 and CDR2 sequences are SGHRS and YFSETQ. V lost 1 base to trimming and J lost 5 bases, with 7 bases between them. The CDR3 has 14 residues. CDR3 in amino acids: CASSLTSDNSPLHF. DNA for the CDR3: TGCGCCAGCAGCTTGACATCAGATAATTCACCCCTCCACTTT.

The chain employs TRBV12-3 or TRBV12-4 and TRBJ2-3, with 8 bases fitting TRBD2. The CDR3 consists of 13 residues. V lost 3 bases, J lost 6 bases, and 2 bases stayed unmatched. The CDR3 nucleotides are TGTGCCAGCAGTTTCGCTAGCGGGGATACGCAGTATTTT. This encodes CASSFASGDTQYF.

In nucleotides, the CDR3 is TGTGCCAGCAGTTTTGATGGCGGGGGACTCTACGAGCAGTACTTC. Amino acids: CASSFDGGGLYEQYF. The rearrangement uses TRBV28 and TRBJ2-7; 7 bases map to TRBD2. Germline CDR1 is MDHEN and CDR2 is SYDVKM. The CDR3 has 15 amino acids. V was clipped by 3 bases and J by 3 bases; unmatched bases: 8.

The CDR3 is CASSLGAGYEQYF. CDR3 coding DNA: TGTGCCAGCAGCTTGGGTGCAGGGTACGAGCAGTACTTC. The gene calls are TRBV5-4 and TRBJ2-7, with a possible D match to TRBD1 (5 bases). Trimming removed 0 bases from V and 4 bases from J, with 8 bases in between. This CDR3 is built from 13 residues. Germline V gives CDR1 SGHNT, CDR2 YYREEE (reference sequence).

The chain combines TRBV19 with TRBJ2-1, with 10 bases lining up with TRBD2. The germline V gene encodes CDR1 LNHDA and CDR2 SQIVND (reference sequence). Germline trimming cut 3 bases from V and 4 bases from J; bases unmatched to any gene: 6. The CDR3 is 16 residues long. The CDR3 sequence: CASSIYTSGMYNEQFF. The DNA for the CDR3 is TGTGCCAGTAGTATCTATACTAGCGGGATGTACAATGAGCAGTTCTTC.

This sequence joins TRBV28 and TRBJ1-5, with TRBD1 matching over 10 bases. Germline V gene lookup returns CDR1 MDHEN and CDR2 SYDVKM. This CDR3 is 16 amino acids long. V gave up 5 bases and J gave up 0 bases; unmatched junction bases: 4. The CDR3 sequence: CASSTDRGFSNQPQHF. CDR3 nucleotide sequence: TGTGCCAGCAGTACGGACAGGGGGTTTAGCAATCAGCCCCAGCATTTT.

The CDR3 coding sequence is TGTGCCAGTAGTCTCCGGACAGGCGCCTACGGTCGGGCCAACGTCCTGACTTTC. It translates to CASSLRTGAYGRANVLTF. This chain uses TRBV19 with TRBJ2-6, with TRBD1 matching 7 bases. The trim removed 5 bases at V and 5 bases at J, leaving 15 bases unmatched. The CDR3 spans 18 residues. Germline CDR1 LNHDA, CDR2 SQIVND (reference sequence).

The CDR3 DNA sequence: TGTGCCAGCAGCCTCATCGACAGTGATGTCACAGATACGCAGTATTTT. It codes for CASSLIDSDVTDTQYF. V and J are TRBV14 and TRBJ2-3; a weak D match, TRBD1 (5 bases). Germline V gives CDR1 SGHDN, CDR2 FVKESK. CDR3 length: 16 amino acids. V lost 4 bases to trimming and J lost 2 bases, with 16 bases between them.

This clone was recorded once. The chain has TRBV2 and TRBJ1-2; the D gene is possibly TRBD1 (5 bases). Germline V gene sequence: CDR1 SNHLY, CDR2 FYNNEI. V was trimmed by 6 bases and J by 4 bases, leaving 15 bases between them. The CDR3 loop spans 14 amino acids. CDR3 DNA sequence: TGTGCCAGCAGAGATGACAGAGCAAGCTATGGCTACACCTTC. As protein: CASRDDRASYGYTF. Based on the CDR3 plus reference TRBV2 and TRBJ1-2, the full variable domain is EPEVTQTPSHQVTQMGQEVILRCVPISNHLYFYWYRQILGQKVEFLVSFYNNEISEKSEIFDDQFSVERPDGSNFTLKIRSTKLEDSAMYFCASRDDRASYGYTFGSGTRLTVV.

The chain combines TRBV11-2 with TRBJ2-7; TRBD1 agrees at 9 bases. This CDR3 comprises 19 residues. The V gene's germline CDR1 is SGHAT and CDR2 FQNNGV. The junction had 22 bases not matched to a gene; V was cut back by 5 bases and J by 5 bases. CDR3 nucleotide sequence: TGTGCCAGCAGCAGAACAGGGGGCGAGTTTCAAACAAGACTCCACGAGCAGTACTTC. This sequence encodes CASSRTGGEFQTRLHEQYF. Together with reference TRBV11-2 and TRBJ2-7, the CDR3 gives the full variable domain: EAGVAQSPRYKIIEKRQSVAFWCNPISGHATLYWYQQILGQGPKLLIQFQNNGVVDDSQLPKDRFSAERLKGVDSTLKIQPAKLEDSAVYLCASSRTGGEFQTRLHEQYFGPGTRLTVT.